Listed here are 5 T cell receptor beta chains from one sample, sequenced in a study of OX40 agonist ivuxolimab in advanced cancers. This table comes from immunoSEQ multiplex PCR, and its TCRdb copy is limited to in-frame clones, with some not included. Seen here are tens of thousands of clones, roughly nine tenths observed once, and the top ten hold roughly 29%. The source was CD4+ or CD8+ T cells sorted from blood, collected in a trial of the OX40 agonist ivuxolimab. These receptors originate from an adult with an advanced solid tumor such as melanoma, head and neck, liver or kidney cancer.

J is TRBJ1-1 and V is TRBV27, with 9 bases fitting TRBD1. In germline, CDR1 is MNHEY, CDR2 SMNVEV (reference sequence). The CDR3 covers 13 residues. With V trimmed by 3 bases and J by 5 bases, 1 base remained unmatched. The CDR3 is CASSFGTGTEAFF. Written as DNA, the CDR3 is TGTGCCAGCAGTTTCGGGACAGGGACTGAAGCTTTCTTT.

This clone appeared once. The chain combines TRBV28 with TRBJ2-7; no clear D. In germline, CDR1 is MDHEN, CDR2 SYDVKM. This CDR3 is built from 11 residues. Trimming left V 7 bases short and J 2 bases short, with 6 bases between. CDR3 coding DNA: TGTGCCAGCACCGACCCCTACGAGCAGTACTTC. Its protein product is CASTDPYEQYF. The full variable domain, in which reference TRBV28 and TRBJ2-7 provide the parts outside the CDR3, is DVKVTQSSRYLVKRTGEKVFLECVQDMDHENMFWYRQDPGLGLRLIYFSYDVKMKEKGDIPEGYSVSREKKERFSLILESASTNQTSMYLCASTDPYEQYFGPGTRLTVT.

The chain combines TRBV11-2 with TRBJ1-1, with unresolved D. V dropped 2 bases and J dropped 4 bases, with 11 bases sitting between them. Germline lookup yields CDR1 SGHAT and CDR2 FQNNGV. This CDR3 has 14 amino acids. This CDR3 is CASSLTSYGTEAFF. The CDR3 nucleotides are TGTGCCAGCAGCTTAACCTCTTACGGCACTGAAGCTTTCTTT.

The J gene is TRBJ2-7, the V gene TRBV28; D not certain. This CDR3 contains 12 residues. Looked up from germline, CDR1 is MDHEN and CDR2 is SYDVKM. V was clipped by 3 bases and J by 6 bases, with 9 bases between them. CDR3: CASSFLLGEQYF. Here the CDR3 DNA reads TGTGCCAGCAGTTTCCTATTGGGCGAGCAGTACTTC.

The V gene is TRBV5-1, the J gene TRBJ2-7; D assignment may be TRBD1 or TRBD2 (5 bases each). The CDR3 has 14 amino acids. Trimming cost V 0 bases and J 3 bases, with 10 bases left between them. Germline V gene lookup returns CDR1 SGHRS and CDR2 YFSETQ. The CDR3 sequence: CASSLVGGGYEQYF. Here the CDR3 DNA reads TGCGCCAGCAGCTTGGTCGGTGGGGGCTACGAGCAGTACTTC.